The present T cell receptor (beta chain) was sequenced within a study of T cells in Graves' hyperthyroidism and ophthalmopathy. Overall study results and limits: Most clonotypes expanded in thyroid above 0.001 were likewise present in blood. From stable hyperthyroidism, ophthalmopathy was separated by a 13 V-J model. The model made its ophthalmopathy prediction, and onset followed a median approximately 7 months later.

This clonotype has just a few counts. What it binds is not known. Per germline, CDR1 MNHNS and CDR2 SASEGT. CDR3 length: 15 amino acids. J was trimmed by 4 bases and V by 6 bases; bases with no gene match: 9. Amplification yielded TCR beta CDR3 regions, with RNA transcripts as the source. The TCR CDR3 was amplified in a first-round RT-PCR using the HTBI primer set. From the multiplex PCR reads, TCRdb called clonotypes with MiXCR, one entry per CDR3 protein. This table holds approximately 640,000 distinct CDR3 sequences, nearly 45% found once. The sequencing input was peripheral blood or thyroid tissue (not recorded which). The origin of this receptor is an adult man with Graves' disease, either hyperthyroidism or ophthalmopathy (not recorded which). The V gene is TRBV6-1, the J gene TRBJ1-1; 9 bases fit TRBD1. The CDR3 nucleotides are TGTGCCAGCAGCCTTTATCCGGGACAGGGCACTGAAGCTTTCTTT. Protein: CASSLYPGQGTEAFF.